These 26 T cell receptor beta chains were sequenced from one sample in a study of CD8+ T cells in alopecia areata. The treatment is: oral pan-JAK inhibitor, 5-10 mg twice daily. Extracted from the samples, RNA was reverse transcribed into cDNA to serve as the sequencing template. Assay: immunoSEQ multiplex PCR; the TCRdb copy retains only in-frame clones and omits some. The sample yields about 120,000 clones, 50% to 75% seen once. The sequencing used CD8+ T cells sorted from blood, collected at week 4, from a patient treated with tofacitinib. These receptors were obtained from a human donor with alopecia areata.

The chain couples TRBV4-2 to TRBJ1-2; D call uncertain. V was cut by 0 bases and J by 2 bases, with 16 bases left in between. Germline CDR1 LGHNA, CDR2 YNFKEQ. This CDR3 has 17 amino acids. The CDR3, as DNA: TGTGCCAGCAGCCAAGACCACATGACTCATCCCAACTATGGCTACACCTTC. Amino acid sequence: CASSQDHMTHPNYGYTF.

This chain uses TRBV7-8 with TRBJ2-7; 9 bases match TRBD1. CDR1 SGHVS and CDR2 FQNEAQ come from the germline V gene. The CDR3 has 16 residues. The ends lost 4 bases at V and 1 base at J; junction bases unmatched: 8. The CDR3 sequence: CASSSGGQGLSYEQYF. The DNA for the CDR3 is TGTGCCAGCAGCTCCGGCGGACAGGGGCTGTCCTACGAGCAGTACTTC. The whole variable domain, remainder taken from reference TRBV7-8 and TRBJ2-7, is GAGVSQSPRYKVAKRGQDVALRCDPISGHVSLFWYQQALGQGPEFLTYFQNEAQLDKSGLPSDRFFAERPEGSVSTLKIQRTQQEDSAVYLCASSSGGQGLSYEQYFGPGTRLTVT.

The CDR3 coding sequence is TGTGCCAGCAGCTTAGGGCACCTCTACGAGCAGTACTTC. This translates into CASSLGHLYEQYF. This chain connects TRBV7-2 to TRBJ2-7; D remains ambiguous. The CDR3 totals 13 residues. V was trimmed by 1 base and J by 3 bases, leaving 7 bases between them. CDR1 and CDR2 (germline): SGHTA, FQGNSA.

This clone was counted between two and nine times. This sequence joins TRBV13 and TRBJ2-7; 9 bases agree with TRBD1. The germline gives CDR1 PRHDT, CDR2 FYEKMQ (reference sequence). This CDR3 comprises 16 residues. Trimming removed 5 bases from V and 3 bases from J; junction bases left unmatched: 11. CDR3 nucleotide sequence: TGTGCCAGCAGCCCAACCCCGGGACAGGGAAGCTACGAGCAGTACTTC. It is translated as CASSPTPGQGSYEQYF.

The J gene is TRBJ2-7, the V gene TRBV6-6; D gene unclear. Per the germline V gene, CDR1 is MNHNY and CDR2 is SVGAGI (reference sequence). The CDR3 spans 12 residues. V was clipped by 10 bases and J by 1 base, with 11 bases between them. CDR3 DNA sequence: TGTGCCACACTTGTTAGTTCCTACGAGCAGTACTTC. It yields the protein CATLVSSYEQYF.

The gene calls are TRBV29-1 and TRBJ2-7, with 9 bases identical to TRBD1. Germline CDR1 and CDR2: SQVTM and ANQGSEA. With V trimmed by 7 bases and J by 0 bases, 7 bases remained unmatched. This CDR3 is built from 14 residues. The CDR3 is CSAEGDRDSYEQYF. The CDR3 DNA sequence: TGCAGCGCCGAAGGGGACAGGGACTCCTACGAGCAGTACTTC.

The chain couples TRBV7-9 to TRBJ1-5; D call uncertain. The CDR3 covers 16 residues. Between the trimmed V and J ends, which lost 5 bases and 0 bases, there was a span of 14 bases. Germline V lookup: CDR1 SEHNR, CDR2 FQNEAQ (reference sequence). CDR3 protein: CASSPAGGNSNQPQHF. DNA of the CDR3: TGTGCCAGCAGCCCCGCCGGAGGCAATAGCAATCAGCCCCAGCATTTT.

This clone occurred once. The chain combines TRBV7-6 with TRBJ2-3; TRBD2 is a possible D gene (5 bases). This CDR3 has 15 residues. CDR1 is SGHVS, CDR2 FNYEAQ, per germline. The ends were cut back, 0 bases at V and 6 bases at J, with 13 bases in the middle. CDR3 amino acids: CASSLALEGADTQYF. The CDR3 DNA reads as TGTGCCAGCAGCTTAGCTCTCGAGGGTGCGGATACGCAGTATTTT.

This sequence joins TRBV30 and TRBJ2-2; 9 nucleotides agree with TRBD1. J lost 5 bases, V lost 5 bases, and 0 bases had no gene match. Per germline, CDR1 GTSNPN and CDR2 SVGIG (reference sequence). The CDR3 contains 12 residues. The CDR3, as DNA: TGTGCCTGGGGACAGGGGACCGGGGAGCTGTTTTTT. The encoded protein is CAWGQGTGELFF.

This chain links TRBV30 with TRBJ1-2, with 7 bases that match TRBD1. The CDR3 extends over 14 amino acids. Trimming cost V 7 bases and J 2 bases; bases outside gene matches: 10. CDR1 and CDR2 from the germline V gene are GTSNPN and SVGIG (reference sequence). The CDR3: CAFAPIQGNYGYTF. The CDR3 coding sequence is TGTGCCTTCGCCCCTATACAGGGGAACTATGGCTACACCTTC.

This clone showed up just once. This chain joins TRBV28 and TRBJ2-7; D might be TRBD2 (7 bases). Germline assignment: CDR1 MDHEN and CDR2 SYDVKM. V was clipped by 2 bases and J by 3 bases, with 14 bases between them. The CDR3 has 15 amino acids. The CDR3 DNA is TGTGCCAGCAGTTTAATAGGGGGGGTCATCTACGAGCAGTACTTC. This translates into CASSLIGGVIYEQYF.

The CDR3: CASSHSDTGGGTDTQYF. DNA of the CDR3: TGTGCCAGCAGCCACTCAGACACGGGGGGCGGGACAGATACGCAGTATTTT. The chain recombines TRBV4-2 with TRBJ2-3; TRBD2 is a possible D gene (7 bases). CDR3 length equals 17 residues. Trimming left V 3 bases short and J 3 bases short, with 19 bases between. CDR1 LGHNA and CDR2 YNFKEQ come from the germline V gene.

CDR3 protein: CASSQQQGYGYTF. The CDR3 bases are TGCGCCAGCAGTCAACAACAGGGGTATGGCTACACCTTC. This chain uses TRBV23-1 with TRBJ1-2; the match to TRBD1 covers 7 bases. TRBV23-1 belongs to the ORF category, with a function that is uncertain. The CDR3 covers 13 residues. V lost 2 bases and J lost 5; bases outside the gene matches: 2.

This clone was recorded a few times. The V and J genes are TRBV15 and TRBJ2-5, with D perhaps matching TRBD1 or TRBD2 (5 bases each). V lost 4 bases and J lost 5, with 11 bases in between. The length of the CDR3 is 13 residues. Germline values: CDR1 LNHNV, CDR2 YYDKDF (reference sequence). CDR3 coding DNA: TGTGCCACCAGCACCTGGGGGTGGGAGACCCAGTACTTC. It encodes CATSTWGWETQYF.

The chain is built from TRBV29-1 and TRBJ1-2, with TRBD1 matching over 12 bases. The CDR3 consists of 14 residues. With 7 bases clipped from V and 3 bases from J, the junction kept 6 bases outside the gene matches. Germline CDR1 reads SQVTM; CDR2 reads ANQGSEA. The CDR3 loop is CSAQGQGADYGYTF. As DNA, the CDR3 is TGCAGCGCCCAGGGACAGGGGGCTGACTATGGCTACACCTTC.

The genes are TRBV4-3 and TRBJ2-7; no reliable D call. Germline V lookup: CDR1 LGHNA, CDR2 YSLEER. V lost 0 bases to trimming and J lost 3 bases, with 12 bases between them. The CDR3 covers 15 residues. CDR3 DNA sequence: TGCGCCAGCAGCCAAGATCTACAAGACATCTACGAGCAGTACTTC. Translated, it gives CASSQDLQDIYEQYF.

The chain has TRBV27 and TRBJ1-5, with D possibly matching TRBD1 (6 bases). V was cut by 2 bases and J by 6 bases, with 8 bases left in between. In germline, CDR1 is MNHEY, CDR2 SMNVEV (reference sequence). CDR3 length equals 13 residues. The CDR3 reads CASSLGGAQPQHF. In DNA, the CDR3 is TGTGCCAGCAGTTTAGGGGGGGCTCAGCCCCAGCATTTT.

The chain joins TRBV7-9 to TRBJ2-6; TRBD1 matches 8 bases. Germline V gene sequence: CDR1 SEHNR, CDR2 FQNEAQ (reference sequence). CDR3 size: 17 residues. With V trimmed by 3 bases and J by 0 bases, 4 bases remained unmatched. The CDR3 protein is CASSLDRVLSGANVLTF. Written as DNA, the CDR3 is TGTGCCAGCAGCTTGGACAGGGTCCTCTCTGGGGCCAACGTCCTGACTTTC.

The genes are TRBV30 and TRBJ2-1; no clear D gene. Trimming took off 2 bases at V and 10 bases at J, with 15 bases between the two ends. The CDR3 runs to 13 residues. Germline V lookup: CDR1 GTSNPN, CDR2 SVGIG (reference sequence). The CDR3 loop is CAWSTDSPHEQFF. In DNA form, the CDR3 reads TGTGCCTGGAGTACTGACTCCCCCCACGAGCAGTTCTTC.

For this clone: In the same sample, other DNA sequences code for this CDR3. The rearrangement links TRBV9 to TRBJ1-1; D uncertain. The CDR3 is made up of 12 amino acids. CDR1 is SGDLS, CDR2 YYNGEE, per germline. Trimming cost V 0 bases and J 8 bases, with 8 bases left between them. Here the CDR3 reads CASSVGGTEAFF. CDR3 in DNA: TGTGCCAGCAGCGTAGGGGGAACCGAAGCTTTCTTT.

This chain uses TRBV6-4 with TRBJ1-6; D ambiguous. CDR1 is MRHNA, CDR2 SNTAGT, per germline. The CDR3 contains 13 residues. The germline V and J ends were trimmed by 0 bases and 7 bases, with 4 bases remaining between them. The CDR3 loop reads CASSDSGNSPLHF. The CDR3 bases are TGTGCCAGCAGTGACTCAGGAAATTCACCCCTCCACTTT.

In its sample, this clone was seen a few times. V and J are TRBV27 and TRBJ2-7; possibly TRBD1 for D (6 bases). Germline values: CDR1 MNHEY, CDR2 SMNVEV (reference sequence). The germline V and J ends were trimmed by 5 bases and 0 bases, with 11 bases remaining between them. The CDR3 consists of 14 residues. The chain's CDR3 is CASSGQLSSYEQYF. CDR3 bases: TGTGCCAGCAGTGGACAGTTGAGCTCCTACGAGCAGTACTTC.

Here the CDR3 reads CSVEEYQGGTDTQYF. The DNA of the CDR3 is TGCAGCGTTGAAGAATACCAGGGGGGCACAGATACGCAGTATTTT. The rearrangement links TRBV29-1 to TRBJ2-3; 7 nucleotides match TRBD1. The germline V gene encodes CDR1 SQVTM and CDR2 ANQGSEA. This CDR3 has 15 residues. After removal of 0 bases from V and 1 base from J, the junction contained 4 bases not matched to a gene.

The chain carries TRBV11-2 and TRBJ2-6; D is undetermined. Trimming left V 1 base short and J 4 bases short, with 5 bases between. Looked up from germline, CDR1 is SGHAT and CDR2 is FQNNGV. The CDR3 consists of 14 residues. CDR3 sequence (DNA): TGTGCCAGCAGCTTAGTAGGCGGGGCCAACGTCCTGACTTTC. It specifies CASSLVGGANVLTF.

This chain joins TRBV30 and TRBJ1-2; D perhaps matches TRBD1 (5 bases). The CDR3 sequence is 11 residues long. Deletions cut 2 bases from V and 8 bases from J, with 9 bases between. The V gene's germline CDR1 is GTSNPN and CDR2 SVGIG (reference sequence). CDR3 nucleotides: TGTGCCTGGAGTTCCGCAGGGGGCTACACCTTC. Its protein is CAWSSAGGYTF.

This sequence joins TRBV6-5 and TRBJ1-4, with D possibly TRBD1 on 6 matching bases. Germline CDR1 is MNHEY and CDR2 is SVGAGI. Trimming stripped 6 bases from V and 5 bases from J, with 13 bases between. The CDR3 runs to 14 residues. The CDR3 sequence is CASSAARGNEKLFF. CDR3 sequence (DNA): TGTGCCAGCAGCGCCGCAAGGGGGAATGAAAAACTGTTTTTT.